The 21 T cell receptor beta chains below come from one sample, sequenced in a study of cytomegalovirus exposure and HLA in healthy donors. Assay used: immunoSEQ multiplex PCR; TCRdb lists only in-frame clones, some missing. The repertoire consists of about 170,000 clones, with around nine tenths occurring once and the leading ten covering approximately 1.4%. Material: PBMCs. The receptor set was obtained from a woman aged 25-40 years in good health and CMV-seronegative.

The rearrangement links TRBV7-2 to TRBJ2-3; weak D call: TRBD1 (6 bases). Trimming cost V 3 bases and J 1 base, with 11 bases left between them. CDR1 is SGHTA and CDR2 is FQGNSA in the germline V gene. The CDR3 is made up of 15 amino acids. The CDR3 DNA follows: TGTGCCAGCAGCTTTGGGGGCGTGGGCACAGATACGCAGTATTTT. Its protein is CASSFGGVGTDTQYF.

The chain uses TRBV7-2 and TRBJ1-5, with 7 nucleotides matching TRBD1. Germline V lookup: CDR1 SGHTA, CDR2 FQGNSA. The V segment lost 8 bases and the J segment 5 bases; nucleotides outside the gene matches: 9. The CDR3 is 14 amino acids. The CDR3 region has the DNA TGTGCCAGCTCAGACAGGGTATTTGATCAGCCCCAGCATTTT. Residues: CASSDRVFDQPQHF.

The rearrangement joins TRBV5-6 to TRBJ2-2, with D uncertain. The CDR3 is 15 amino acids. CDR1 is SGHDT, CDR2 YYEEEE, per germline. V was shortened by 0 bases and J by 0 bases, with 6 bases between the two germline ends. As DNA, the CDR3 is TGTGCCAGCAGCTTGGTTCAGGCGAACACCGGGGAGCTGTTTTTT. Its protein product is CASSLVQANTGELFF. The variable domain in full, completed from reference TRBV5-6 and TRBJ2-2, reads DAGVTQSPTHLIKTRGQQVTLRCSPKSGHDTVSWYQQALGQGPQFIFQYYEEEERQRGNFPDRFSGHQFPNYSSELNVNALLLGDSALYLCASSLVQANTGELFFGEGSRLTVL.

DNA for the CDR3: TGCGCCAGCATGTGGGCGGGGGCCACCTACAATGAGCAGTTCTTC. It yields the protein CASMWAGATYNEQFF. The gene calls are TRBV5-1 and TRBJ2-1; possible D gene TRBD2, 7 bases. V was clipped by 6 bases and J by 2 bases, with 15 bases between them. CDR1 is SGHRS and CDR2 is YFSETQ in the germline V gene. The CDR3 is made up of 15 amino acids.

The chain employs TRBV10-3 and TRBJ1-1; the D gene is possibly TRBD1 (6 bases). Germline CDR1 and CDR2: ENHRY and SYGVKD. V gave up 9 bases and J gave up 2 bases, with 10 bases separating them. The CDR3 runs 12 residues. DNA for the CDR3: TGTGCCATTGGACAGAGAAACACTGAAGCTTTCTTT. This encodes CAIGQRNTEAFF.

The chain is built from TRBV4-1 and TRBJ1-1, with D uncertain. The germline V and J ends were trimmed by 1 base and 6 bases, with 12 bases remaining between them. CDR1 is MGHRA and CDR2 is YSYEKL in the germline V gene. CDR3 length: 14 amino acids. CDR3 sequence (DNA): TGCGCCAGCAGCCAAGGCGATCTTGGTCCTGAAGCTTTCTTT. It specifies CASSQGDLGPEAFF.

V and J are TRBV5-5 and TRBJ1-2; 8 bases agree with TRBD1. In germline, CDR1 is SGHKS, CDR2 YYEKEE (reference sequence). J was trimmed by 1 base and V by 6 bases; bases with no gene match: 14. This CDR3 contains 17 residues. In DNA, the CDR3 is TGTGCCAGCACCAGGGGGCTGCTTGGAACGGATAACTATGGCTACACCTTC. Its translation: CASTRGLLGTDNYGYTF.

This chain connects TRBV18 to TRBJ1-3; D is undetermined. Germline V lookup: CDR1 KGHSH, CDR2 LQKENI. This CDR3 comprises 13 residues. V gave up 2 bases and J gave up 4 bases, with 6 bases separating them. CDR3 coding DNA: TGTGCCAGCTCACCAGGGCCCGGAAACACCATATATTTT. Amino acids: CASSPGPGNTIYF.

This chain uses TRBV5-1 with TRBJ1-2; 10 bases are a match to TRBD1. The CDR3 is made up of 14 amino acids. CDR1 is SGHRS and CDR2 is YFSETQ in the germline V gene. V lost 2 bases to trimming and J lost 6 bases; unmatched junction nucleotides: 4. The CDR3 DNA reads as TGCGCCAGCAGCTTCGGGGACAGGGGCCATGGCTACACCTTC. Translating it yields CASSFGDRGHGYTF.

CDR3 sequence (DNA): TGCGCCAGCAGTGAGATCGTTATAGCGGGGGTGGGCATTCAGTACTTC. Translated, it gives CASSEIVIAGVGIQYF. V gene TRBV10-2 combines with J gene TRBJ2-4; TRBD2 agrees at 9 bases. The germline V gene has CDR1 WSHSY and CDR2 SAAADI. Trimming at V came to 2 bases and at J to 9 bases, leaving 11 bases not matched to a gene. The CDR3 spans 16 residues.

This sequence joins TRBV19 and TRBJ2-1; D not certain. The CDR3 covers 13 residues. CDR1 and CDR2 (germline): LNHDA, SQIVND (reference sequence). Trimming took off 5 bases at V and 3 bases at J, with 8 bases between the two ends. Written as DNA, the CDR3 is TGTGCCAGTAGTTTAAACAACTACAATGAGCAGTTCTTC. This gives the protein CASSLNNYNEQFF. Variable domain in full (rest from reference TRBV19 and TRBJ2-1): DGGITQSPKYLFRKEGQNVTLSCEQNLNHDAMYWYRQDPGQGLRLIYYSQIVNDFQKGDIAEGYSVSREKKESFPLTVTSAQKNPTAFYLCASSLNNYNEQFFGPGTRLTVL.

V gene TRBV2 combines with J gene TRBJ1-6, with 12 positions matching TRBD1. The CDR3 sequence is 15 residues long. With V trimmed by 6 bases and J by 7 bases, 4 bases remained unmatched. Germline assignment: CDR1 SNHLY and CDR2 FYNNEI. The CDR3 protein is CASRGQGARNSPLHF. DNA for the CDR3: TGTGCCAGCAGGGGACAGGGGGCTCGAAATTCACCCCTCCACTTT.

The rearrangement links TRBV5-1 to TRBJ2-3; TRBD2 might be the D (6 bases). Germline lookup yields CDR1 SGHRS and CDR2 YFSETQ. V shed 4 bases and J shed 0 bases, with 15 bases lying between them. The CDR3 runs 16 residues. CDR3 DNA: TGCGCCAGCAGCCTGGCCGGGGGTCCGAGCACAGATACGCAGTATTTT. It translates to CASSLAGGPSTDTQYF. Full variable domain (outside the CDR3, taken from reference TRBV5-1 and TRBJ2-3): KAGVTQTPRYLIKTRGQQVTLSCSPISGHRSVSWYQQTPGQGLQFLFEYFSETQRNKGNFPGRFSGRQFSNSRSEMNVSTLELGDSALYLCASSLAGGPSTDTQYFGPGTRLTVL.

CDR3 in DNA: TGTGCCAGCAGCTTAGAAGGGGGCCTTCTCAATCAGCCCCAGCATTTT. Translating gives CASSLEGGLLNQPQHF. The J gene is TRBJ1-5, the V gene TRBV7-6; TRBD1 agrees at 7 bases. The CDR3 has 16 residues. With V trimmed by 1 base and J by 3 bases, 6 bases remained unmatched. Germline V gene sequence: CDR1 SGHVS, CDR2 FNYEAQ.

The rearrangement links TRBV29-1 to TRBJ2-2; TRBD2 matches 8 bases. V dropped 3 bases and J dropped 7; count of bases not matched to a gene: 7. The CDR3 contains 14 residues. Germline V lookup: CDR1 SQVTM, CDR2 ANQGSEA. The CDR3 sequence: CSVEGRGEVGELFF. CDR3 in DNA: TGCAGCGTTGAGGGGCGGGGGGAGGTCGGGGAGCTGTTTTTT.

The genes are TRBV11-1 and TRBJ2-7; 10 bases line up with TRBD2. The CDR3 runs to 17 residues. CDR1 is SGHAT and CDR2 is FQDESV in the germline V gene (reference sequence). J lost 2 bases, V lost 3 bases, and 10 bases had no gene match. CDR3 DNA: TGTGCCAGCAGCTTGTTGTCTAGCGGGGGCTTAACCTACGAGCAGTACTTC. Its protein product is CASSLLSSGGLTYEQYF.

The chain is built from TRBV5-1 and TRBJ2-7, with TRBD2 matching over 10 bases. Germline CDR1 SGHRS, CDR2 YFSETQ. V shed 4 bases and J 3 bases; nucleotides not matched to a gene: 7. There are 15 residues in the CDR3. The CDR3 DNA follows: TGCGCCAGCAGCCGGAGTTCTAGCGGGGGCTACGAGCAGTACTTC. Translation: CASSRSSSGGYEQYF.

This chain links TRBV5-6 with TRBJ1-3, with D uncertain. The CDR3 extends over 19 amino acids. The germline V gene has CDR1 SGHDT and CDR2 YYEEEE. V dropped 3 bases and J dropped 1 base, with 23 bases sitting between them. The CDR3 sequence is CASSSELVTQNGSGNTIYF. In DNA, the CDR3 is TGTGCCAGCAGCTCGGAGTTGGTAACCCAAAACGGGTCTGGAAACACCATATATTTT.

The chain combines TRBV6-1 with TRBJ2-7, with TRBD1 as a possible D gene (5 bases). V was clipped by 4 bases and J by 1 base, with 14 bases between them. CDR3 length: 15 amino acids. Germline loops: CDR1 MNHNS, CDR2 SASEGT. The CDR3 region is CASSGQGSGSYEQYF. CDR3 coding DNA: TGTGCCAGCAGTGGGCAGGGTAGTGGTTCCTACGAGCAGTACTTC.

The chain recombines TRBV4-1 with TRBJ2-5; weak D call: TRBD2 (6 bases). V dropped 1 base and J dropped 0 bases, with 9 bases sitting between them. This CDR3 comprises 15 residues. Germline CDR1 reads MGHRA; CDR2 reads YSYEKL. The CDR3 sequence is CASSQVPGDQETQYF. The CDR3 region has the DNA TGCGCCAGCAGCCAAGTCCCGGGAGACCAAGAGACCCAGTACTTC.

V gene TRBV5-5 combines with J gene TRBJ1-2; tentatively, D is TRBD1 (6 bases). This CDR3 is 14 amino acids long. V lost 0 bases and J lost 4, with 10 bases in between. Germline V CDR1 and CDR2: SGHKS, YYEKEE (reference sequence). The CDR3 sequence: CASSLGQGSYGYTF. CDR3 DNA: TGTGCCAGCAGCTTGGGTCAGGGGAGCTATGGCTACACCTTC.